This T cell receptor (beta chain) appears in the sequencing data of a study of response to subunit inactivated influenza vaccine. CDR1 is LGHNA and CDR2 is YSLEER in the germline V gene. V lost 0 bases, J lost 1 base, and 10 bases lay in between. The CDR3 covers 15 residues. TCRdb fed the RT-PCR reads into MiXCR, producing one record per CDR3 protein. The repertoire consists of around 600,000 distinct CDR3 sequences, with 11% occurring once and the leading ten covering 9.5% to 12%. These data were likewise used in another study, on T cells expressing NK-cell markers. As that report states: Generation of TCR beta cDNA was performed by 5'RACE template switching incorporating UMIs. Underlying the TCR beta repertoires were sorted CD3+CD56+NKG2C+, CD3+CD56+NKG2C- and CD3+CD56-NKG2C+ T cells. For a handful of donors, the dominant NKG2C+ clonotypes made up roughly 1.0-7.5% of their CD8+ T cells. Once again these clonotypes came out on top in the CD3+CD56-NKG2C+ fraction of four donors. The study left the HCMV specificity of expanded NKG2C+ T cell clones unresolved.

The specimen was PBMCs from blood, collected on the day of vaccination. This clonotype was obtained from a man in his fifties who received an inactivated influenza vaccine. V gene TRBV4-3 combines with J gene TRBJ2-7; no definite D call. DNA for the CDR3: TGCGCCAGCAGCCAAGAACCCGTTAAGTCCTACGAGCAGTACTTC. It codes for CASSQEPVKSYEQYF.